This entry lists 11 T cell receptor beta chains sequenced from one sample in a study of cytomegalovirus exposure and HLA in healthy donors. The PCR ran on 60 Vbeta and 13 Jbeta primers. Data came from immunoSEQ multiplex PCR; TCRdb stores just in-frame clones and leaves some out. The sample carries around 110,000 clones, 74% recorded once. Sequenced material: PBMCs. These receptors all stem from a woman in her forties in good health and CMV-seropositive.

The CDR3 spells CAWSTPSQGGRQPQHF. The CDR3 region has the DNA TGTGCCTGGAGTACCCCTTCACAGGGCGGTCGGCAGCCCCAGCATTTT. This rearrangement joins TRBV30 to TRBJ1-5; TRBD1 is a possible D gene (6 bases). The CDR3 extends over 16 amino acids. Looked up from germline, CDR1 is GTSNPN and CDR2 is SVGIG (reference sequence). Trimming removed 2 bases from V and 7 bases from J, with 21 bases in between. The whole variable domain, filled in from reference TRBV30 and TRBJ1-5, reads SQTIHQWPATLVQPVGSPLSLECTVEGTSNPNLYWYRQAAGRGLQLLFYSVGIGQISSEVPQNLSASRPQDRQFILSSKKLLLSDSGFYLCAWSTPSQGGRQPQHFGDGTRLSIL.

The CDR3, as DNA: TGTGCCAGCAAACCTAGCGGGGGGGCCGGGGAGCTGTTTTTT. The encoded protein is CASKPSGGAGELFF. The rearrangement joins TRBV2 to TRBJ2-2; 12 bases are shared with TRBD2. CDR1 is SNHLY and CDR2 is FYNNEI in the germline V gene. Trimming at V came to 7 bases and at J to 6 bases, leaving 3 bases not matched to a gene. This CDR3 contains 14 residues.

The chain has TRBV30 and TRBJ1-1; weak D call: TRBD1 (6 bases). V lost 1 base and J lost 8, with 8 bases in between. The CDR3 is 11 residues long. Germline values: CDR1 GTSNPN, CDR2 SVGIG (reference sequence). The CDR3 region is CAWSGGREAFF. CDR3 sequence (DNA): TGTGCCTGGAGTGGGGGGCGCGAAGCTTTCTTT.

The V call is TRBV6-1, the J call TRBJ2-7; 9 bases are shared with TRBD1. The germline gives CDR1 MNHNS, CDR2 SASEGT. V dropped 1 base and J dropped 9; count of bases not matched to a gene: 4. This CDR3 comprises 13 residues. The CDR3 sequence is CASSEETGGGQYF. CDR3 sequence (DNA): TGTGCCAGCAGTGAAGAGACAGGGGGAGGGCAGTACTTC.

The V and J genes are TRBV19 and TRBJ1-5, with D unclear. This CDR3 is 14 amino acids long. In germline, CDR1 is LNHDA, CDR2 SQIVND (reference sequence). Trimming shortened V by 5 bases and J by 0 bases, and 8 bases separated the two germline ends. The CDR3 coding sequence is TGTGCCAGTAGTGGGCAGGATAGCAATCAGCCCCAGCATTTT. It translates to CASSGQDSNQPQHF.

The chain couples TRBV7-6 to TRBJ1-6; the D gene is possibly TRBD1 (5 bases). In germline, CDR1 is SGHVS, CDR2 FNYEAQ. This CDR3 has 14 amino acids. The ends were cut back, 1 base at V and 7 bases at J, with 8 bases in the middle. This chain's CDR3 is CASSLGTLNSPLHF. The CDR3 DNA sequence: TGTGCCAGCAGCTTAGGGACACTAAATTCACCCCTCCACTTT. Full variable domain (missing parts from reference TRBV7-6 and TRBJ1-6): GAGVSQSPRYKVTKRGQDVALRCDPISGHVSLYWYRQALGQGPEFLTYFNYEAQQDKSGLPNDRFSAERPEGSISTLTIQRTEQRDSAMYRCASSLGTLNSPLHFGNGTRLTVT.

Here the CDR3 reads CASSVGLVQGHGYTF. The CDR3 DNA reads as TGTGCCAGCAGCGTAGGTTTGGTACAGGGCCATGGCTACACCTTC. V is TRBV9 and J is TRBJ1-2; possibly TRBD1 for D (6 bases). CDR3 size: 15 residues. Trimming took off 0 bases at V and 6 bases at J, with 15 bases between the two ends. Per the germline V gene, CDR1 is SGDLS and CDR2 is YYNGEE.

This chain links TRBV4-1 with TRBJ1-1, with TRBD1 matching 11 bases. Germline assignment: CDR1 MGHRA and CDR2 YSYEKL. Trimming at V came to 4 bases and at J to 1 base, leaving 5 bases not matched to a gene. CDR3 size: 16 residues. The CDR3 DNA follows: TGCGCCAGCAGCCCGATAGGGACAGGGGGGAACACTGAAGCTTTCTTT. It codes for CASSPIGTGGNTEAFF.

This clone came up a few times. The CDR3 here is CASRTEGGRNQPQHF. DNA of the CDR3: TGTGCCAGCAGAACCGAAGGGGGTAGGAATCAGCCCCAGCATTTT. The chain is built from TRBV11-2 and TRBJ1-5, with a tentative D call TRBD1 (6 bases). There are 15 residues in the CDR3. The V end lost 6 bases, the J end lost 4 bases, and 16 bases lay between the germline ends. The germline CDR1 and CDR2 sequences are SGHAT and FQNNGV.

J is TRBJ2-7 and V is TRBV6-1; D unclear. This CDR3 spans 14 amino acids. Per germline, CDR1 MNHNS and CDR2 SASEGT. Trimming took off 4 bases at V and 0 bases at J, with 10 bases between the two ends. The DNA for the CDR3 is TGTGCCAGCAGTGCCGACATCAACTCCTACGAGCAGTACTTC. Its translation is CASSADINSYEQYF.

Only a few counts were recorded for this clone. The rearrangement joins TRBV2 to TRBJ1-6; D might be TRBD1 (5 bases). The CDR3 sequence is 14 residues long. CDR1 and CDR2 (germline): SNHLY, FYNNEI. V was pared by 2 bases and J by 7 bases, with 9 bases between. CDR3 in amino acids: CASSEQGVNSPLHF. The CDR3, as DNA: TGTGCCAGCAGTGAACAGGGTGTAAATTCACCCCTCCACTTT.